The rows below give T cell receptor beta chains drawn from one sample of a study of shared clonotypes between healthy human individuals. Produced via immunoSEQ multiplex PCR; TCRdb's table is partial and in-frame only. The sample contains 850,000 to 1,200,000 clones, about 75% of which appear only once. Sequencing was done on a sample of memory CD4+ T cells sorted from blood. The receptor set was obtained from a man aged 18 to 30 in good health. Each CDR3 is given with its conserved first and last residue. Fields, in order: CDR3 protein, CDR3 DNA, D gene, V gene, J gene, clone size. The D gene is left open where the match is weak. The listing skips clone size in some rows; elsewhere it reads once, few, many or a size class.

CDR3aa: CATSKGLGYQPQHF
CDR3nt: TGTGCCACCAGCAAAGGGCTTGGCTATCAGCCCCAGCATTTT
d_gene: -
v_gene: TRBV15
j_gene: TRBJ1-5
abundance: -

CDR3aa: CASSPGRGTIYF
CDR3nt: TGTGCCAGCAGTCCCGGGCGCGGCACCATATATTTT
d_gene: -
v_gene: TRBV2
j_gene: TRBJ1-3
abundance: many

CDR3aa: CASSLAGPQNRHIQYF
CDR3nt: TGCGCCAGCTCTTTGGCGGGGCCCCAGAACCGGCACATTCAGTACTTC
d_gene: -
v_gene: TRBV5-1
j_gene: TRBJ2-4
abundance: few

CDR3aa: CASSPAAVTSYEQYF
CDR3nt: TGTGCCAGCAGTCCCGCCGCTGTTACATCCTACGAGCAGTACTTC
d_gene: -
v_gene: TRBV6-5
j_gene: TRBJ2-7
abundance: -

CDR3aa: CASSLWGSGGYQETQYF
CDR3nt: TGTGCCAGCAGTTTATGGGGGAGCGGGGGGTACCAAGAGACCCAGTACTTC
d_gene: TRBD2
v_gene: TRBV27
j_gene: TRBJ2-5
abundance: -

CDR3aa: CSVEVTGGTDTQYF
CDR3nt: TGCAGCGTTGAAGTAACCGGGGGGACAGATACGCAGTATTTT
d_gene: TRBD2
v_gene: TRBV29-1
j_gene: TRBJ2-3
abundance: -

CDR3aa: CASSEALRARVGTDTQYF
CDR3nt: TGTGCCAGCAGTGAAGCGCTTCGGGCTAGGGTGGGCACAGATACGCAGTATTTT
d_gene: -
v_gene: TRBV6-1
j_gene: TRBJ2-3
abundance: -

CDR3aa: CASSLAGGSGNTIYF
CDR3nt: TGTGCCAGCAGCTTAGCCGGGGGATCTGGAAACACCATATATTTT
d_gene: -
v_gene: TRBV7-3
j_gene: TRBJ1-3
abundance: -

CDR3aa: CASSLGGGPGQFF
CDR3nt: TGTGCCAGCAGCTTAGGGGGCGGGCCCGGGCAGTTCTTC
d_gene: -
v_gene: TRBV7-8
j_gene: TRBJ2-1
abundance: -

CDR3aa: CASNRPQGTEAFF
CDR3nt: TGTGCCAGCAATAGACCTCAGGGGACTGAAGCTTTCTTT
d_gene: -
v_gene: TRBV28
j_gene: TRBJ1-1
abundance: -

CDR3aa: CASMGREGDYEQYF
CDR3nt: TGTGCCAGCATGGGCAGGGAGGGGGACTACGAGCAGTACTTC
d_gene: -
v_gene: TRBV2
j_gene: TRBJ2-7
abundance: -

CDR3aa: CASSSDRSGSYTF
CDR3nt: TGTGCCAGCAGTTCCGACAGGTCCGGCAGCTACACCTTC
d_gene: -
v_gene: TRBV5-6
j_gene: TRBJ1-2
abundance: few

CDR3aa: CASRAPLWDSTDTQYF
CDR3nt: TGTGCCAGCAGAGCACCGTTATGGGACAGCACAGATACGCAGTATTTT
d_gene: -
v_gene: TRBV9
j_gene: TRBJ2-3
abundance: -

CDR3aa: CASSLPGPNTEAFF
CDR3nt: TGTGCCAGCAGCCTACCCGGCCCGAACACTGAAGCTTTCTTT
d_gene: -
v_gene: TRBV7-2
j_gene: TRBJ1-1
abundance: -

CDR3aa: CSVGDLGGTARSGETQYF
CDR3nt: TGCAGCGTGGGGGATTTAGGGGGTACGGCGCGGAGTGGGGAGACCCAGTACTTC
d_gene: -
v_gene: TRBV29-1
j_gene: TRBJ2-5
abundance: -

CDR3aa: CASRLSGLLYGYTF
CDR3nt: TGTGCCAGCAGGTTATCGGGACTTTTATATGGCTACACCTTC
d_gene: -
v_gene: TRBV2
j_gene: TRBJ1-2
abundance: -

CDR3aa: CASSRTQETQYF
CDR3nt: TGTGCCAGCAGCCGAACTCAAGAGACCCAGTACTTC
d_gene: -
v_gene: TRBV6-5
j_gene: TRBJ2-5
abundance: -